This TCR beta chain comes out of a study of regulatory T cells in long-lasting Graves disease. General study results and limits: Repertoires from persistent disease leaned toward TRBV28, TRBJ1-2 and TRBJ2-5.

Germline V gene sequence: CDR1 MNHNS, CDR2 SASEGT. The CDR3 runs 11 residues. Trimming took 5 bases from V and 5 from J, leaving 7 bases between them. Time point: newly diagnosed GD, antithyroid drugs for less than 3 months. Extracted RNA from PBMCs served as the source of the TCR library. Worth noting for this clonotype: The antigen is undetermined. This likely stems from a read error, as it lies one base from a far larger clone.

Investigators prepared the TCR beta libraries by applying iRepertoire HTBI primers and Arm-PCR of CDR3 regions. TCRdb analysed the multiplex PCR reads with MiXCR anew, one entry per CDR3 protein. The sample yields roughly 430,000 distinct CDR3 sequences, about 16% seen once. The data also belong to a second study, concerning T cells in Graves' hyperthyroidism and ophthalmopathy. In that study: Before onset, by a median of approximately 6.8 months, the model predicted ophthalmopathy.

The chain uses TRBV6-1 and TRBJ2-7; D is ambiguous. This receptor was taken from a woman aged 25 to 39 with Graves disease. The starting material was peripheral blood mononuclear cells (PBMCs), obtained at new diagnosis, from a patient treated with antithyroid drugs. The CDR3: CASSRSNEQYF. The CDR3 coding sequence is TGTGCCAGCAGTCGCAGCAACGAGCAGTACTTC.